This TCR beta chain originates from a study of CD8+CD57+ T cells in acquired aplastic anemia. Study details: Yields of DNA that came from sorted CD4+ and CD8+ cells averaged roughly 3.3 ug.

This clonotype was picked up many times. Its antigen is currently unknown. Germline V gives CDR1 DFQATT, CDR2 SNEGSKA (reference sequence). V was cut by 6 bases and J by 5 bases, with 19 bases left in between. This CDR3 has 14 amino acids. Genomic DNA templated the TCR beta VDJ and CDR3 profiling. Each CDR3 protein is one row after TCRdb ran MiXCR on the reads. The data hold about 420,000 distinct CDR3 sequences, with around 72% observed a single time. The study's findings and limits: The number of CD8+ CDR3 sequences shared by patients and controls was under 35.

This TCR was recovered from a human donor in good health, serving as a control. This rearrangement joins TRBV20-1 to TRBJ1-1, with D uncertain. The sample taken for sequencing was sorted CD4+, CD8+, or CD8+CD57+ T cells (not recorded which) from PBMCs. The CDR3 reads CSARRNPEGTEAFF. CDR3 DNA sequence: TGCAGTGCGAGAAGGAATCCGGAGGGAACTGAAGCTTTCTTT.